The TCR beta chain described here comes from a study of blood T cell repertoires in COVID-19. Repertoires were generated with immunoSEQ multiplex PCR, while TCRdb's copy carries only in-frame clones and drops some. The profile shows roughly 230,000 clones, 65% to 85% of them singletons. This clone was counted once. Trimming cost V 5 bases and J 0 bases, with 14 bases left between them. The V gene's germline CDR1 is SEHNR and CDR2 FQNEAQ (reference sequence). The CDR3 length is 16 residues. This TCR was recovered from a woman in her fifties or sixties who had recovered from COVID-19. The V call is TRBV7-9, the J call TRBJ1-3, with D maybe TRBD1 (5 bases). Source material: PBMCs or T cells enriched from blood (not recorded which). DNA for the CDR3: TGTGCCAGCAGCCCGGGACGGGGGTACTCTGGAAACACCATATATTTT. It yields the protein CASSPGRGYSGNTIYF.